This is a list of T cell receptor beta chains from one sample in a study of Ad26.COV2.S vaccination and SARS-CoV-2 variants. Sequencing was performed with immunoSEQ multiplex PCR; in TCRdb, only in-frame clones are kept and a portion is missing. The table records about 350,000 clones, approximately 81% of them present only once. The specimen was peripheral blood, collected in a trial of Ad26.COV2.S vaccine versus placebo. These receptor sequences come from a person aged 18-60 years who received the Ad26.COV2.S COVID-19 vaccine or a placebo. Each CDR3 is given with its conserved first and last residue. Each record gives: J gene, V gene, D gene, clone size, CDR3 protein, CDR3 DNA. D genes are given only for firm matches. Clone size appears in some rows only: once, few, many, or a class for an expanded clone.

J gene: TRBJ1-6
V gene: TRBV27
D gene: -
clone size: -
CDR3 protein: CASSPLRAGRNSPLHF
CDR3 DNA: TGTGCCAGCAGCCCTCTCCGGGCAGGGCGTAATTCACCCCTCCACTTT

J gene: TRBJ2-7
V gene: TRBV4-1
D gene: -
clone size: -
CDR3 protein: CASSLRSTYEQYF
CDR3 DNA: TGCGCCAGCAGCCTAAGGTCGACCTACGAGCAGTACTTC

J gene: TRBJ2-7
V gene: TRBV2
D gene: -
clone size: -
CDR3 protein: CASTVEVPYEQYF
CDR3 DNA: TGTGCCAGCACTGTAGAGGTTCCCTACGAGCAGTACTTC

J gene: TRBJ1-2
V gene: TRBV19
D gene: -
clone size: few
CDR3 protein: CASSSQSRRYGYTF
CDR3 DNA: TGTGCCAGTAGTTCACAGTCGCGACGTTATGGCTACACCTTC

J gene: TRBJ2-2
V gene: TRBV7-2
D gene: TRBD2
clone size: -
CDR3 protein: CASSPRTSGPPGELFF
CDR3 DNA: TGTGCCAGCAGCCCGAGGACTAGCGGGCCCCCCGGGGAGCTGTTTTTT

J gene: TRBJ1-5
V gene: TRBV28
D gene: -
clone size: -
CDR3 protein: CASSLLREPQHF
CDR3 DNA: TGTGCCAGCAGTTTATTGAGGGAGCCCCAGCATTTT

J gene: TRBJ1-3
V gene: TRBV7-2
D gene: TRBD1
clone size: -
CDR3 protein: CASSFLGGQRAGFGNTIYF
CDR3 DNA: TGTGCCAGCAGCTTCTTGGGGGGACAGAGGGCAGGTTTTGGAAACACCATATATTTT

J gene: TRBJ1-1
V gene: TRBV7-8
D gene: -
clone size: -
CDR3 protein: CASSWGQGVTEAFF
CDR3 DNA: TGTGCCAGCAGCTGGGGGCAGGGCGTCACTGAAGCTTTCTTT

J gene: TRBJ1-1
V gene: TRBV6-2/TRBV6-3
D gene: TRBD1
clone size: -
CDR3 protein: CASSFTRGPGTEAFF
CDR3 DNA: TGTGCCAGCAGTTTCACCAGGGGGCCGGGCACTGAAGCTTTCTTT

J gene: TRBJ2-7
V gene: TRBV18
D gene: -
clone size: -
CDR3 protein: CASSPALVHEQYF
CDR3 DNA: TGTGCCAGCTCACCAGCACTAGTCCACGAGCAGTACTTC

J gene: TRBJ1-1
V gene: TRBV29-1
D gene: -
clone size: -
CDR3 protein: CSVLAWDTEAFF
CDR3 DNA: TGCAGCGTCCTTGCCTGGGACACTGAAGCTTTCTTT

J gene: TRBJ2-5
V gene: TRBV6-5
D gene: -
clone size: -
CDR3 protein: CASSPYGGTQETQYF
CDR3 DNA: TGTGCCAGCAGCCCATATGGCGGGACACAAGAGACCCAGTACTTC

J gene: TRBJ2-7
V gene: TRBV5-4
D gene: TRBD2
clone size: -
CDR3 protein: CASSLEASGSYEQYF
CDR3 DNA: TGTGCCAGCAGCTTGGAAGCTAGCGGCTCCTACGAGCAGTACTTC

J gene: TRBJ1-2
V gene: TRBV5-4
D gene: -
clone size: -
CDR3 protein: CASSLEVDLIYGYTF
CDR3 DNA: TGTGCCAGCAGCTTGGAAGTAGACTTAATCTATGGCTACACCTTC

J gene: TRBJ2-2
V gene: TRBV29-1
D gene: -
clone size: once
CDR3 protein: CSVVEGQPNTGELFF
CDR3 DNA: TGCAGCGTTGTGGAGGGACAGCCGAACACCGGGGAGCTGTTTTTT

J gene: TRBJ2-3
V gene: TRBV9
D gene: -
clone size: -
CDR3 protein: CASSVVGDGTDTQYF
CDR3 DNA: TGTGCCAGCAGCGTAGTAGGGGATGGCACAGATACGCAGTATTTT

J gene: TRBJ1-1
V gene: TRBV5-1
D gene: -
clone size: -
CDR3 protein: CASSLVGGSTEAFF
CDR3 DNA: TGCGCCAGCAGCTTGGTTGGAGGGTCCACTGAAGCTTTCTTT

J gene: TRBJ1-5
V gene: TRBV6-5
D gene: -
clone size: few
CDR3 protein: CATRTPKGGNQPQHF
CDR3 DNA: TGTGCTACCCGGACACCAAAGGGTGGCAATCAGCCCCAGCATTTT

J gene: TRBJ1-1
V gene: TRBV28
D gene: TRBD1
clone size: once
CDR3 protein: CASSLPGQGMAFF
CDR3 DNA: TGTGCCAGCAGTTTACCTGGACAGGGGATGGCTTTCTTT

J gene: TRBJ2-7
V gene: TRBV2
D gene: -
clone size: -
CDR3 protein: CASGGGGQASYEQYF
CDR3 DNA: TGTGCCAGCGGGGGGGGTGGACAGGCCTCCTACGAGCAGTACTTC

J gene: TRBJ2-3
V gene: TRBV5-1
D gene: TRBD2
clone size: -
CDR3 protein: CASSLARAGGLETQYF
CDR3 DNA: TGCGCCAGCAGCTTGGCCCGAGCGGGAGGTTTAGAGACGCAGTATTTT

J gene: TRBJ2-7
V gene: TRBV7-6
D gene: -
clone size: few
CDR3 protein: CASSQSPGPGEQYF
CDR3 DNA: TGTGCCAGCAGCCAATCACCAGGACCCGGCGAGCAGTACTTC

J gene: TRBJ2-3
V gene: TRBV5-4
D gene: -
clone size: -
CDR3 protein: CASSLTDTQYF
CDR3 DNA: TGTGCCAGCAGCTTGACAGATACGCAGTATTTT

J gene: TRBJ2-6
V gene: TRBV3-1/TRBV3-2
D gene: -
clone size: -
CDR3 protein: CASSQDKRQLTF
CDR3 DNA: TGTGCCAGCAGCCAAGATAAGAGACAGTTGACTTTC

J gene: TRBJ2-7
V gene: TRBV5-4
D gene: TRBD2
clone size: -
CDR3 protein: CASSRTSGVKSYEQYF
CDR3 DNA: TGTGCCAGCAGCCGGACTAGCGGGGTTAAGTCCTACGAGCAGTACTTC

J gene: TRBJ2-7
V gene: TRBV7-9
D gene: TRBD2
clone size: once
CDR3 protein: CASSPNPGLAGGPYEQYF
CDR3 DNA: TGTGCCAGCAGCCCAAACCCCGGACTAGCGGGGGGGCCCTACGAGCAGTACTTC

J gene: TRBJ2-3
V gene: TRBV27
D gene: TRBD2
clone size: -
CDR3 protein: CASSDGLAGGPLLSSTDTQYF
CDR3 DNA: TGTGCCAGCAGTGATGGACTAGCGGGGGGGCCCCTCCTCTCTAGCACAGATACGCAGTATTTT

J gene: TRBJ2-5
V gene: TRBV15
D gene: -
clone size: -
CDR3 protein: CATSNGRYQETQYF
CDR3 DNA: TGTGCCACCAGCAATGGGAGGTACCAAGAGACCCAGTACTTC

J gene: TRBJ1-5
V gene: TRBV27
D gene: -
clone size: -
CDR3 protein: CASSLSGVSSNQPQHF
CDR3 DNA: TGTGCCAGCAGTTTATCTGGGGTGAGTAGCAATCAGCCCCAGCATTTT

J gene: TRBJ2-1
V gene: TRBV27
D gene: -
clone size: -
CDR3 protein: CASSLVVSYNEQFF
CDR3 DNA: TGTGCCAGCAGTCTGGTTGTATCCTACAATGAGCAGTTCTTC

J gene: TRBJ2-7
V gene: TRBV6-5
D gene: -
clone size: -
CDR3 protein: CASSYGPGGSYEQYF
CDR3 DNA: TGTGCCAGCAGTTACGGGCCAGGAGGCTCCTACGAGCAGTACTTC

J gene: TRBJ2-2
V gene: TRBV2
D gene: TRBD2
clone size: -
CDR3 protein: CASSEPGFPGASGRAGELFF
CDR3 DNA: TGTGCCAGCAGTGAACCGGGCTTCCCTGGGGCCAGCGGGAGGGCCGGGGAGCTGTTTTTT

J gene: TRBJ1-1
V gene: TRBV6-5
D gene: -
clone size: once
CDR3 protein: CASSYGGEAFF
CDR3 DNA: TGTGCCAGCAGTTACGGGGGAGAAGCTTTCTTT

J gene: TRBJ1-1
V gene: TRBV28
D gene: -
clone size: -
CDR3 protein: CASSSQGGVNTEAFF
CDR3 DNA: TGTGCCAGCAGTTCACAGGGCGGTGTGAACACTGAAGCTTTCTTT

J gene: TRBJ2-3
V gene: TRBV6-5
D gene: -
clone size: -
CDR3 protein: CASSYWQGLDTQYF
CDR3 DNA: TGTGCCAGCAGTTACTGGCAGGGTCTAGATACGCAGTATTTT

J gene: TRBJ2-4
V gene: TRBV2
D gene: -
clone size: -
CDR3 protein: CASRPTEAKNIQYF
CDR3 DNA: TGTGCCAGCAGACCGACGGAGGCCAAAAACATTCAGTACTTC

J gene: TRBJ1-4
V gene: TRBV4-3
D gene: -
clone size: -
CDR3 protein: CASSQVGGANEKLFF
CDR3 DNA: TGCGCCAGCAGCCAAGTAGGGGGTGCTAATGAAAAACTGTTTTTT

J gene: TRBJ1-1
V gene: TRBV28
D gene: -
clone size: -
CDR3 protein: CASSSPPGGNTEAFF
CDR3 DNA: TGTGCCAGCAGCTCTCCCCCGGGAGGAAACACTGAAGCTTTCTTT

J gene: TRBJ2-5
V gene: TRBV18
D gene: -
clone size: -
CDR3 protein: CASSGGSQETQYF
CDR3 DNA: TGTGCCAGCTCAGGCGGGTCTCAAGAGACCCAGTACTTC

J gene: TRBJ1-1
V gene: TRBV9
D gene: -
clone size: few
CDR3 protein: CASSPGVGGSGNTEAFF
CDR3 DNA: TGTGCCAGCAGCCCAGGCGTTGGAGGATCGGGGAACACTGAAGCTTTCTTT

J gene: TRBJ2-4
V gene: TRBV5-6
D gene: -
clone size: -
CDR3 protein: CASSLGTAKNIQYF
CDR3 DNA: TGTGCCAGCAGCTTGGGGACAGCCAAAAACATTCAGTACTTC

J gene: TRBJ2-7
V gene: TRBV10-3
D gene: -
clone size: -
CDR3 protein: CAISENLGISYEQYF
CDR3 DNA: TGTGCCATCAGTGAGAATCTGGGGATCTCCTACGAGCAGTACTTC

J gene: TRBJ2-7
V gene: TRBV5-5
D gene: -
clone size: few
CDR3 protein: CASSLEGGSSSYEQYF
CDR3 DNA: TGTGCCAGCAGCTTGGAGGGGGGTTCTTCCTCCTACGAGCAGTACTTC

J gene: TRBJ2-5
V gene: TRBV2
D gene: -
clone size: -
CDR3 protein: CASTPVGETQYF
CDR3 DNA: TGTGCCAGCACCCCCGTGGGCGAGACCCAGTACTTC

J gene: TRBJ1-4
V gene: TRBV30
D gene: -
clone size: once
CDR3 protein: CAWSEFRANEKLFF
CDR3 DNA: TGTGCCTGGAGTGAATTTCGGGCTAATGAAAAACTGTTTTTT

J gene: TRBJ2-5
V gene: TRBV2
D gene: -
clone size: -
CDR3 protein: CASSERGSETQYF
CDR3 DNA: TGTGCCAGCAGTGAACGGGGGTCAGAGACCCAGTACTTC

J gene: TRBJ2-2
V gene: TRBV20-1
D gene: -
clone size: -
CDR3 protein: CSASLAELTGELFF
CDR3 DNA: TGCAGTGCTAGTTTAGCGGAACTTACCGGGGAGCTGTTTTTT

J gene: TRBJ1-2
V gene: TRBV19
D gene: -
clone size: -
CDR3 protein: CASRRDRATGYTF
CDR3 DNA: TGTGCCAGTAGGAGGGACCGGGCTACCGGCTACACCTTC

J gene: TRBJ2-1
V gene: TRBV7-2
D gene: TRBD2
clone size: -
CDR3 protein: CASTPTGTSGSYEQFF
CDR3 DNA: TGTGCCAGCACCCCAACCGGGACTAGCGGGAGTTATGAGCAGTTCTTC

J gene: TRBJ2-2
V gene: TRBV6-1
D gene: TRBD2
clone size: -
CDR3 protein: CASSEAGGYTGELFF
CDR3 DNA: TGTGCCAGCAGTGAAGCCGGGGGGTACACCGGGGAGCTGTTTTTT

J gene: TRBJ2-1
V gene: TRBV18
D gene: TRBD1
clone size: -
CDR3 protein: CASSPGEGDRGLSEQFF
CDR3 DNA: TGTGCCAGCTCACCTGGAGAGGGGGACAGGGGACTCAGTGAGCAGTTCTTC

J gene: TRBJ2-1
V gene: TRBV14
D gene: -
clone size: -
CDR3 protein: CASSQVLTRLHNEQFF
CDR3 DNA: TGTGCCAGCAGCCAAGTTTTAACGAGGCTTCACAATGAGCAGTTCTTC

J gene: TRBJ2-7
V gene: TRBV5-8
D gene: TRBD1
clone size: -
CDR3 protein: CASRLTGKSYEQYF
CDR3 DNA: TGTGCCAGCAGACTGACAGGGAAGTCCTACGAGCAGTACTTC

J gene: TRBJ2-2
V gene: TRBV3-1/TRBV3-2
D gene: TRBD2
clone size: -
CDR3 protein: CASSQVPSGGTGELFF
CDR3 DNA: TGTGCCAGCAGCCAAGTGCCTAGCGGGGGCACCGGGGAGCTGTTTTTT

J gene: TRBJ2-1
V gene: TRBV5-5
D gene: TRBD2
clone size: -
CDR3 protein: CASSIRLAGYNEQFF
CDR3 DNA: TGTGCCAGCAGCATAAGACTAGCGGGCTACAATGAGCAGTTCTTC